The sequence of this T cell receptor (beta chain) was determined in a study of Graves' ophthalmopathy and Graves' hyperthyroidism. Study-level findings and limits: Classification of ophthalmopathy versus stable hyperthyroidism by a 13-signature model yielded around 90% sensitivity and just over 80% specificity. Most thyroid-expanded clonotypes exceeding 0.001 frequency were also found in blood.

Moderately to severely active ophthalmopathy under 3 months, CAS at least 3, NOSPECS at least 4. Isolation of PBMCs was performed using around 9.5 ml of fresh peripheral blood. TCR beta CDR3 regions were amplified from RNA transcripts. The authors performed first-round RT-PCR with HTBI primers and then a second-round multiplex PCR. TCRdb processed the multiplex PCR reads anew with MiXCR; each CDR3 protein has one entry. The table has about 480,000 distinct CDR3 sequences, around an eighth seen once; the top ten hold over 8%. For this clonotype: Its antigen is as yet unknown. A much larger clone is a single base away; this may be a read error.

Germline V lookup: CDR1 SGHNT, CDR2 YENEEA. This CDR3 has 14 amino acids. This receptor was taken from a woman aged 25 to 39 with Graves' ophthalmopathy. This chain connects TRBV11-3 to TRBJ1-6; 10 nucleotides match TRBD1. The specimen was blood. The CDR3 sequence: CASSWDRGNSHLHF. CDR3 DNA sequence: TGTGCCAGCAGCTGGGACAGGGGCAATTCACACCTCCACTTT. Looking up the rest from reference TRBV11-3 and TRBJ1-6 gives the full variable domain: EAGVVQSPRYKIIEKKQPVAFWCNPISGHNTLYWYLQNLGQGPELLIRYENEEAVDDSQLPKDRFSAERLKGVDSTLKIQPAELGDSAVYLCASSWDRGNSHLHFGNGTRLTVT.